This T cell receptor beta chain was found in a study of T cell responses to AZD1222 COVID-19 vaccine. Trimming removed 0 bases from V and 4 bases from J, with 12 bases in between. Germline loops: CDR1 KGHSH, CDR2 LQKENI. This CDR3 region has 15 residues. About this clone: Its antigen is currently unknown.

Generated by immunoSEQ multiplex PCR, the TCRdb table keeps only in-frame clones and is missing some. Counted here are approximately 100,000 clones, more than 75% occurring once; the ten biggest clones make up about 4%. Study-wide findings and caveats: Vaccine-related CD4 TCRs covered spike, predominating at 160-218 and 743-854.

The material was peripheral blood, obtained 28 days after the second AZD1222 dose. The clonotype comes from an adult who received the AZD1222 COVID-19 vaccine. This chain links TRBV18 with TRBJ1-1; TRBD1 might be the D (6 bases). CDR3 loop: CASSPPSRGGTEAFF. CDR3 nucleotides: TGTGCCAGCTCACCACCGTCCAGGGGAGGCACTGAAGCTTTCTTT.